The clone carrying this T cell receptor (beta chain) came up many times. Its antigen remains unknown. The sample belongs to a study of Graves' ophthalmopathy and Graves' hyperthyroidism. Study-wide results and limits: Using a 13-signature model, the authors split ophthalmopathy from stable hyperthyroidism, with 85% to 90% sensitivity and around 76% specificity.

With V trimmed by 0 bases and J by 2 bases, 11 bases remained unmatched. CDR3 length equals 19 residues. Germline values: CDR1 SGHRS, CDR2 YFSETQ. RNA transcripts were the template, and TCR beta CDR3 regions were amplified from them. The authors performed first-round RT-PCR with HTBI primers and then a second-round multiplex PCR. TCRdb itself ran the multiplex PCR reads through MiXCR, one entry per CDR3 protein. The table has some 360,000 distinct CDR3 sequences, about a sixth seen once. Specimen: peripheral blood. This chain joins TRBV5-1 and TRBJ2-5, with TRBD2 matching 12 bases. The sequence was obtained from an adult woman with stable Graves' hyperthyroidism. DNA for the CDR3: TGCGCCAGCAGCTTGGGGTTACTAGCGGGAGGACGGGATCAAGAGACCCAGTACTTC. Residues: CASSLGLLAGGRDQETQYF.